This T cell receptor beta chain appears in the sequencing data of a study of cytomegalovirus exposure and HLA in healthy donors. On the study more broadly: It was reported in a later analysis that the same platform had been used for the 90 to 150 validation repertoires as for the 550 to 750 first-cohort repertoires.

Study-wide results and caveats: It was confirmed in vitro that a few of the CMV-associated chains were specific for CMV antigens.

Produced via immunoSEQ multiplex PCR; TCRdb's table is partial and in-frame only. Among around 130,000 clones listed, roughly 90% were seen once. This CDR3 has 14 amino acids. Germline CDR1 and CDR2: MNHNS and SASEGT. V lost 5 bases, J lost 2 bases, and 3 bases stayed unmatched. The sample holds one count of this clone. The antigen is undetermined. The source of this sequence is a young man in good health and CMV-seronegative. The chain uses TRBV6-1 and TRBJ1-3; TRBD1 matches 7 bases. Sequencing used PBMCs. The CDR3 DNA is TGTGCCAGCAGTTCCGACAGGGCTGGAAACACCATATATTTT. This sequence encodes CASSSDRAGNTIYF.